This T cell receptor (beta chain) was found in a study of CD8+ T cells in alopecia areata. Details on this clone: What it binds is unknown.

Notes on the study in general: Scalp sequencing also captures normal skin's resident alphabeta T cells.

Isolated RNA was reverse transcribed into cDNA used as the sequencing template. The repertoire was sequenced with immunoSEQ multiplex PCR; TCRdb's copy has only in-frame clones and lacks some. Among fewer than 70,000 clones listed, 44% were seen once. The CDR3 length is 18 residues. Germline V lookup: CDR1 MGHRA, CDR2 YSYEKL. V lost 4 bases and J lost 4; bases outside the gene matches: 15. Collection of lesional scalp punch biopsies and peripheral blood was performed in alopecia areata patients. Sequencing was carried out using NKG2D-low CD8+ T cells sorted from blood. The origin of this receptor is a human donor with alopecia areata. The rearrangement links TRBV4-1 to TRBJ2-1, with 8 bases matching TRBD2. CDR3 residues: CASSRLVQREISYNEQFF. The CDR3 DNA follows: TGCGCCAGCAGCCGTCTGGTCCAGCGGGAGATCTCATACAATGAGCAGTTCTTC.